Listed here are 20 T cell receptor beta chains from one sample, sequenced in a study of CD8 T cells in Susac syndrome. Random-hexamer reverse transcription was applied to roughly 0.5 to 1 ug RNA. TCRdb reanalysed the immunoSEQ multiplex PCR reads using MiXCR and keeps one entry per CDR3 protein. The sample shows around 200,000 distinct CDR3 sequences, about 94% of them seen only once. The sequenced material came from CD8+ T cells from PBMCs. These receptors came from a human donor with multiple sclerosis.

The chain has TRBV5-6 and TRBJ2-7, with 7 nucleotides matching TRBD1. Losses at the gene ends were 4 bases for V and 4 bases for J; bases not matched to a gene: 11. Germline lookup yields CDR1 SGHDT and CDR2 YYEEEE. The CDR3 loop spans 15 amino acids. In DNA form, the CDR3 reads TGTGCCAGCAGCGATCCGGTTAGGGGGCGATACGAGCAGTACTTC. It translates to CASSDPVRGRYEQYF.

The gene calls are TRBV11-2 and TRBJ2-1; maybe TRBD2 (5 bases). CDR3 length: 15 residues. CDR1 and CDR2 (germline): SGHAT, FQNNGV. V lost 3 bases and J 6 bases, leaving 15 bases between the germline ends. The chain's CDR3 is CASSLSSHQFNEQFF. As DNA, the CDR3 is TGTGCCAGCAGCTTGTCTAGCCACCAGTTCAATGAGCAGTTCTTC. Drawing the rest from reference TRBV11-2 and TRBJ2-1, the complete variable domain is EAGVAQSPRYKIIEKRQSVAFWCNPISGHATLYWYQQILGQGPKLLIQFQNNGVVDDSQLPKDRFSAERLKGVDSTLKIQPAKLEDSAVYLCASSLSSHQFNEQFFGPGTRLTVL.

The chain combines TRBV27 with TRBJ2-7; no definite D call. Between the trimmed V and J ends, which lost 6 bases and 0 bases, there was a span of 12 bases. The CDR3 contains 14 residues. CDR1 is MNHEY and CDR2 is SMNVEV in the germline V gene (reference sequence). The CDR3 coding sequence is TGTGCCAGCAGCATTACGACTGGCTCCTACGAGCAGTACTTC. As protein: CASSITTGSYEQYF.

The chain is built from TRBV14 and TRBJ1-1, with TRBD1 as a possible D gene (6 bases). V lost 0 bases and J 4 bases, leaving 9 bases between the germline ends. The germline CDR1 and CDR2 sequences are SGHDN and FVKESK. CDR3 length equals 14 residues. The CDR3 DNA is TGTGCCAGCAGCCAAGATCTAGGGGGCACTGAAGCTTTCTTT. It specifies CASSQDLGGTEAFF. The complete variable domain, with remaining parts taken from reference TRBV14 and TRBJ1-1, reads EAGVTQFPSHSVIEKGQTVTLRCDPISGHDNLYWYRRVMGKEIKFLLHFVKESKQDESGMPNNRFLAERTGGTYSTLKVQPAELEDSGVYFCASSQDLGGTEAFFGQGTRLTVV.

The chain uses TRBV12-3 or TRBV12-4 and TRBJ2-3; 8 nucleotides agree with TRBD2. With V trimmed by 5 bases and J by 2 bases, 3 bases remained unmatched. This CDR3 has 14 amino acids. CDR3: CASSLSGTTDTQYF. CDR3 coding DNA: TGTGCCAGCAGTCTTAGCGGGACCACAGATACGCAGTATTTT.

The chain employs TRBV6-5 and TRBJ1-1; the D is unclear. The ends were cut back, 6 bases at V and 1 base at J, with 9 bases in the middle. The CDR3 consists of 13 residues. Germline values: CDR1 MNHEY, CDR2 SVGAGI. This CDR3 is CASSRVSNTEAFF. The CDR3 nucleotides read TGTGCCAGCAGCCGGGTTTCGAACACTGAAGCTTTCTTT.

V and J are TRBV4-2 and TRBJ2-2; D is unclear. The germline gives CDR1 LGHNA, CDR2 YNFKEQ. V was cut by 1 base and J by 2 bases, with 11 bases left in between. The CDR3 runs to 16 residues. The CDR3 nucleotides are TGTGCCAGCAGCCAAGCGGCAAGGGTAAACACCGGGGAGCTGTTTTTT. Translating gives CASSQAARVNTGELFF.

The chain has TRBV25-1 and TRBJ2-3, with unresolved D. V lost 4 bases to trimming and J lost 4 bases, with 15 bases between them. This CDR3 spans 15 amino acids. CDR1 is MGHDK, CDR2 SYGVNS, per germline. In DNA form, the CDR3 reads TGTGCCAGCAGTGCGAAAGAGAGGATTCCAGATACGCAGTATTTT. Amino acid sequence: CASSAKERIPDTQYF.

The chain uses TRBV30 and TRBJ2-7, with D possibly matching TRBD1 (5 bases). V lost 7 bases, J lost 0 bases, and 31 bases lay in between. This CDR3 is 19 amino acids long. Germline CDR1 and CDR2: GTSNPN and SVGIG (reference sequence). CDR3 residues: CASPRGWPGIVILSYEQYF. CDR3 DNA: TGTGCCTCACCCCGCGGCTGGCCAGGGATCGTTATCCTCTCCTACGAGCAGTACTTC.

This rearrangement joins TRBV30 to TRBJ2-7; a possible D gene is TRBD2 (7 bases). The CDR3 has 15 amino acids. Trimming stripped 3 bases from V and 3 bases from J, with 18 bases between. Germline V lookup: CDR1 GTSNPN, CDR2 SVGIG (reference sequence). Here the CDR3 reads CAWSPDRGGDYEQYF. The CDR3 DNA reads TGTGCCTGGAGCCCGGATAGGGGGGGGGACTACGAGCAGTACTTC. Full variable domain (remainder filled in from reference TRBV30 and TRBJ2-7): SQTIHQWPATLVQPVGSPLSLECTVEGTSNPNLYWYRQAAGRGLQLLFYSVGIGQISSEVPQNLSASRPQDRQFILSSKKLLLSDSGFYLCAWSPDRGGDYEQYFGPGTRLTVT.

V is TRBV2 and J is TRBJ2-5, with TRBD2 identical over 15 bases. V shed 5 bases and J 5 bases; nucleotides not matched to a gene: 3. This CDR3 region has 15 residues. CDR1 and CDR2 (germline): SNHLY, FYNNEI. The CDR3 is CASSSGTSGGETQYF. The CDR3 DNA is TGTGCCAGCAGTTCTGGGACTAGCGGGGGGGAGACCCAGTACTTC.

The chain combines TRBV5-6 with TRBJ2-3; no clear D gene. Per the germline V gene, CDR1 is SGHDT and CDR2 is YYEEEE. Between the trimmed V and J ends, which lost 5 bases and 2 bases, there was a span of 18 bases. This CDR3 region has 16 residues. The CDR3, as DNA: TGTGCCAGCAGATCGGAAGCGACCTCTGACACAGATACGCAGTATTTT. Translated: CASRSEATSDTDTQYF.

This sequence joins TRBV27 and TRBJ2-7; 7 bases are shared with TRBD1. From germline, CDR1 is MNHEY and CDR2 SMNVEV (reference sequence). The CDR3 is 16 residues long. J lost 0 bases, V lost 6 bases, and 11 bases had no gene match. Here the CDR3 DNA reads TGTGCCAGCAGCCTAACCGGGACAGACAGCTCCTACGAGCAGTACTTC. It translates to CASSLTGTDSSYEQYF.

The rearrangement links TRBV5-6 to TRBJ2-1; 11 nucleotides line up with TRBD1. The CDR3 has 13 residues. Germline CDR1 reads SGHDT; CDR2 reads YYEEEE. Trimming cost V 5 bases and J 7 bases; bases outside gene matches: 2. DNA of the CDR3: TGTGCCAGCAGGGGACAGGGGGTTAATGAGCAGTTCTTC. This sequence encodes CASRGQGVNEQFF.

The genes are TRBV27 and TRBJ2-7; 9 bases are a match to TRBD1. This CDR3 region has 17 residues. CDR1 is MNHEY and CDR2 is SMNVEV in the germline V gene (reference sequence). The CDR3 sequence: CAGRGQGFLISSYEQYF. The CDR3 DNA follows: TGTGCTGGCCGGGGACAGGGCTTTCTTATAAGCTCCTACGAGCAGTACTTC.

The chain recombines TRBV12-3 or TRBV12-4 with TRBJ2-1; the D call may be TRBD1 or TRBD2 (6 bases each). Trimming took 3 bases from V and 2 from J, leaving 14 bases between them. This CDR3 spans 16 amino acids. In DNA, the CDR3 is TGTGCCAGCAGTTTTGGGGGGCCAGGGACCTACAATGAGCAGTTCTTC. As protein: CASSFGGPGTYNEQFF.

The genes are TRBV11-1 and TRBJ1-1, with 8 positions matching TRBD1. V gave up 3 bases and J gave up 5 bases; unmatched junction bases: 5. Germline CDR1 SGHAT, CDR2 FQDESV (reference sequence). The CDR3 spans 14 residues. The CDR3 reads CASSFTGGATEAFF. The CDR3 DNA follows: TGTGCCAGCAGCTTTACAGGGGGAGCAACTGAAGCTTTCTTT.

The chain carries TRBV19 and TRBJ1-2, with D hard to call. The CDR3 covers 16 residues. Germline CDR1 and CDR2: LNHDA and SQIVND (reference sequence). Trimming stripped 1 base from V and 4 bases from J, with 16 bases between. CDR3 protein: CASSIGGGVLRYGYTF. The DNA of the CDR3 is TGTGCCAGTAGTATAGGCGGCGGGGTCCTGCGCTATGGCTACACCTTC.

In DNA, the CDR3 is TGTGCCAGCAGCTTACGCTTAGCGGGACCCGCTGGCCACAATGAGCAGTTCTTC. This gives the protein CASSLRLAGPAGHNEQFF. This chain uses TRBV13 with TRBJ2-1; 8 bases map to TRBD2. Losses at the gene ends were 2 bases for V and 5 bases for J; bases not matched to a gene: 14. Germline V gene sequence: CDR1 PRHDT, CDR2 FYEKMQ (reference sequence). The CDR3 totals 18 residues.

V is TRBV27 and J is TRBJ1-2; a possible D gene is TRBD1 (6 bases). Germline-derived CDR1 and CDR2 are MNHEY and SMNVEV (reference sequence). Between the trimmed V and J ends, which lost 4 bases and 1 base, there was a span of 13 bases. CDR3 length: 15 amino acids. The CDR3 bases are TGTGCCAGCAGTTCCGGACAGAACCTTAACTATGGCTACACCTTC. Translated, it gives CASSSGQNLNYGYTF.